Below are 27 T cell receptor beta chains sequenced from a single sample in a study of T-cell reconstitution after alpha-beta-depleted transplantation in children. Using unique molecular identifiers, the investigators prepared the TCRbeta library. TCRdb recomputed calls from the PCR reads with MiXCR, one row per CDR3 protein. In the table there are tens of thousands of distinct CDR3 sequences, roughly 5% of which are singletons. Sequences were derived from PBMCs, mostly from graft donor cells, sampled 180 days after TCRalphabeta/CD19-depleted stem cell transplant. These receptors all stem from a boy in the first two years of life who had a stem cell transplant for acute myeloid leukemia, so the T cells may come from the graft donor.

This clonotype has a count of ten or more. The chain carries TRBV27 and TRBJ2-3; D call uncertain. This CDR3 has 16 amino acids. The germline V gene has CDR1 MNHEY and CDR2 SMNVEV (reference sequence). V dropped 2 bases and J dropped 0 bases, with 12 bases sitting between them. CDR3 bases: TGTGCCAGCAGTTTACGGGCAGTTACTAGCACAGATACGCAGTATTTT. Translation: CASSLRAVTSTDTQYF.

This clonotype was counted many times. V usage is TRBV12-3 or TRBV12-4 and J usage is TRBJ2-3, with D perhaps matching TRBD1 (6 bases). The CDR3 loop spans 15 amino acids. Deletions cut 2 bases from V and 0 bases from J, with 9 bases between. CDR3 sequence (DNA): TGTGCCAGCAGTTTATCAGGGGCCAGCACAGATACGCAGTATTTT. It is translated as CASSLSGASTDTQYF.

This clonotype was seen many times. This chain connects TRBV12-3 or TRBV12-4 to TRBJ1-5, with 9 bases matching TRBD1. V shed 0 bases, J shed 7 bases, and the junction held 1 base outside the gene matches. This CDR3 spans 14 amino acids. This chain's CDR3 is CASSLAGQGQPQHF. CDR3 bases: TGTGCCAGCAGTTTAGCGGGACAGGGACAGCCCCAGCATTTT.

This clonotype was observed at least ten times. As DNA, the CDR3 is TGTGCCAGCAGGACGACAGGGCCGAACACTGAAGCTTTCTTT. It yields the protein CASRTTGPNTEAFF. The chain carries TRBV6-2 or TRBV6-3 and TRBJ1-1; 7 nucleotides agree with TRBD1. This CDR3 is 14 amino acids long. The V gene end was trimmed by 6 bases and the J gene end by 1 base; junction bases not matched to a gene: 5. Germline V CDR1 and CDR2: MNHEY, SVGEGT.

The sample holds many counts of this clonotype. For the CDR3, the DNA is TGCGCCAGCAGCCAAGCCCCCGGACCCCCGAACACTGAAGCTTTCTTT. As protein: CASSQAPGPPNTEAFF. J is TRBJ1-1 and V is TRBV4-3; unclear D gene. V lost 1 base and J 1 base, leaving 13 bases between the germline ends. This CDR3 comprises 16 residues. The germline V gene encodes CDR1 LGHNA and CDR2 YSLEER.

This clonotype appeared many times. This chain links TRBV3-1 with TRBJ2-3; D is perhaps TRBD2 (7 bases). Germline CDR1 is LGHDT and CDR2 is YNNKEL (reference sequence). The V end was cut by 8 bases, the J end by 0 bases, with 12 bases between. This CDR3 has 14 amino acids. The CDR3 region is CASWAGASTDTQYF. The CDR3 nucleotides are TGTGCCAGCTGGGCGGGGGCCAGCACAGATACGCAGTATTTT.

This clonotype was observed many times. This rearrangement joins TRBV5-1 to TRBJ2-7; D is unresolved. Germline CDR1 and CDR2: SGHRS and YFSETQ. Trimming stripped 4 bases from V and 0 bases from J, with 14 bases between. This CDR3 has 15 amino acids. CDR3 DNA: TGCGCCAGCAGCCCGGGCCTAAGGAGCTCCTACGAGCAGTACGTC. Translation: CASSPGLRSSYEQYV.

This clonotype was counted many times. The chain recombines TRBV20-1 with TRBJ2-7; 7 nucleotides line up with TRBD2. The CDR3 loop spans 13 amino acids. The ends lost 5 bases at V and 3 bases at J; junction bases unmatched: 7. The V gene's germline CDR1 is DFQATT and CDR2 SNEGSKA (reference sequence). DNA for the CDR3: TGCAGTGCTGCTTCGGGGGAGGGCTACGAGCAGTACGTC. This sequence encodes CSAASGEGYEQYV.

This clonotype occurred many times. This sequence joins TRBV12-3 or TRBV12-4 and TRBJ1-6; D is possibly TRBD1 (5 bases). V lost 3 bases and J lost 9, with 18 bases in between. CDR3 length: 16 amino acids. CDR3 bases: TGTGCCAGCAGTTTTACCGGGGACTGGTTCAGTTCACCCCTCCACTTT. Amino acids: CASSFTGDWFSSPLHF.

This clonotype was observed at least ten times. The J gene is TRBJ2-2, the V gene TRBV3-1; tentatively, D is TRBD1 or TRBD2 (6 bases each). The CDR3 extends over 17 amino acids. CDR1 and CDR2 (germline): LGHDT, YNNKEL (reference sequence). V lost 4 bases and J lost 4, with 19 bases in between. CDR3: CASSRTKMGGGTGELFF. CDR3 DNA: TGTGCCAGCAGCCGCACGAAGATGGGGGGCGGCACCGGGGAGCTGTTTTTT.

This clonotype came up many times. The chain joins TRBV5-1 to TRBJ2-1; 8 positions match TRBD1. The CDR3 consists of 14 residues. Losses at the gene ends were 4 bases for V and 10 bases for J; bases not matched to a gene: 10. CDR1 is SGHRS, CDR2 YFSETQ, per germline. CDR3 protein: CASSPLQGAGEQFF. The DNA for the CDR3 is TGCGCCAGCAGCCCGCTCCAGGGGGCGGGGGAGCAGTTCTTC.

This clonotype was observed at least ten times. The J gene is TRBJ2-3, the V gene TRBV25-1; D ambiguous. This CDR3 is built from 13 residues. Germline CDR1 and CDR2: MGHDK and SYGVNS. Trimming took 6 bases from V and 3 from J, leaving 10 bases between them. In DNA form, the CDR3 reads TGTGCCAGCAGATTCCGGGCGACAGATACGCAGTATTTT. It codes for CASRFRATDTQYF.

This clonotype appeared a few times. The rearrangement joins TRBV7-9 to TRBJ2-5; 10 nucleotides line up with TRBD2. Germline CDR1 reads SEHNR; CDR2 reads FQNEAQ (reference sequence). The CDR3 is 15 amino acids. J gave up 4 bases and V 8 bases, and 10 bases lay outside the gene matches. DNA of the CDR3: TGTGCCAGCTCCGGGGTAGCGGGAGGAGGAGAGACCCAGTACTTC. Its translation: CASSGVAGGGETQYF.

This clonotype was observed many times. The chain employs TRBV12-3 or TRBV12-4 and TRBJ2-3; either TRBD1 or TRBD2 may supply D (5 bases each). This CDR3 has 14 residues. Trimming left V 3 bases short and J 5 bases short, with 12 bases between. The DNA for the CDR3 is TGTGCCAGCAGTTTCGTTGGGACGGGAGATACGCAGTATTTT. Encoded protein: CASSFVGTGDTQYF.

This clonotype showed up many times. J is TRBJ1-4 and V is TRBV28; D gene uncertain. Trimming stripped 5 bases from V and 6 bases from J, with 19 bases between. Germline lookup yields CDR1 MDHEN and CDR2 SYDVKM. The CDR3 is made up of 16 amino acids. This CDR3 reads CASSPQLGRKDEKLFF. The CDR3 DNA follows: TGTGCCAGCAGTCCCCAGTTGGGGAGGAAAGATGAAAAACTGTTTTTT. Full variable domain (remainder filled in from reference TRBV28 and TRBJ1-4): DVKVTQSSRYLVKRTGEKVFLECVQDMDHENMFWYRQDPGLGLRLIYFSYDVKMKEKGDIPEGYSVSREKKERFSLILESASTNQTSMYLCASSPQLGRKDEKLFFGSGTQLSVL.

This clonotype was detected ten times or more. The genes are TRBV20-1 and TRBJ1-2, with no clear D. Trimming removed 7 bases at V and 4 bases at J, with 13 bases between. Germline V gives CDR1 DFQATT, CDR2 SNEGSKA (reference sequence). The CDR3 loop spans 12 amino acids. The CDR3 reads CSGVAPLYGYTF. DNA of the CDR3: TGCAGTGGGGTGGCACCGCTCTATGGCTACACCTTC.

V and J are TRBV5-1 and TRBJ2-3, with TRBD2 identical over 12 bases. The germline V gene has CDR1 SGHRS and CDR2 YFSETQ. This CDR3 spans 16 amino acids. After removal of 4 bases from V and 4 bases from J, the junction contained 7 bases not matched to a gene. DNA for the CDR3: TGCGCCAGCAGCAAAGGAGCTAGCGGGGGGGCAGATACGCAGTATTTT. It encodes CASSKGASGGADTQYF.

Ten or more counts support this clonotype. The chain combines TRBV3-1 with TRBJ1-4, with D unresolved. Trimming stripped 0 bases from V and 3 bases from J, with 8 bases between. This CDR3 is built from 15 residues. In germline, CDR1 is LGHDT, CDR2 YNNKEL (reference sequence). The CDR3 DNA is TGTGCCAGCAGCCAAGAGGGAGTTGCTAATGAAAAACTGTTTTTT. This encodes CASSQEGVANEKLFF.

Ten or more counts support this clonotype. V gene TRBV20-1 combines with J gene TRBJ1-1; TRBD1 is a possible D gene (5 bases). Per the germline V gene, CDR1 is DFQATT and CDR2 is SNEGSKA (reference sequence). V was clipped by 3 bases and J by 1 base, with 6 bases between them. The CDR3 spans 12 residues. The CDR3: CSARGPNTEAFF. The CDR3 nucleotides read TGCAGTGCTAGGGGGCCGAACACTGAAGCTTTCTTT.

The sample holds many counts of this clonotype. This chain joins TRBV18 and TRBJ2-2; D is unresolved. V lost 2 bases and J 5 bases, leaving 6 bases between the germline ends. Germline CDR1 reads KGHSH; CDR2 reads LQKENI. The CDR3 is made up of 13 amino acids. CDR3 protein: CASSPGLTGELFF. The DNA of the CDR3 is TGTGCCAGCTCACCAGGGCTAACCGGGGAGCTGTTTTTT. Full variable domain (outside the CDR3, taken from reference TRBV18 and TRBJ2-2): NAGVMQNPRHLVRRRGQEARLRCSPMKGHSHVYWYRQLPEEGLKFMVYLQKENIIDESGMPKERFSAEFPKEGPSILRIQQVVRGDSAAYFCASSPGLTGELFFGEGSRLTVL.

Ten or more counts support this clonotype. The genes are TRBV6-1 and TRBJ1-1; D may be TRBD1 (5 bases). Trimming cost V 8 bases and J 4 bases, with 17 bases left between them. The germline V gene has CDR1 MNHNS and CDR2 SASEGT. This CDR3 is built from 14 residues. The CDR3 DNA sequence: TGTGCCAGCCTGATCGGGGGAACCATCACTGAAGCTTTCTTT. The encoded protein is CASLIGGTITEAFF.

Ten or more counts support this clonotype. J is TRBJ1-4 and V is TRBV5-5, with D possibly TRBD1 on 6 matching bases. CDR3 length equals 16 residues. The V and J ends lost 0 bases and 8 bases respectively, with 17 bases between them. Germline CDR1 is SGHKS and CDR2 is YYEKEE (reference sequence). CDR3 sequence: CASSLGLGQIGEKLFF. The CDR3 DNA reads TGTGCCAGCAGCTTGGGTTTGGGACAAATAGGAGAAAAACTGTTTTTT.

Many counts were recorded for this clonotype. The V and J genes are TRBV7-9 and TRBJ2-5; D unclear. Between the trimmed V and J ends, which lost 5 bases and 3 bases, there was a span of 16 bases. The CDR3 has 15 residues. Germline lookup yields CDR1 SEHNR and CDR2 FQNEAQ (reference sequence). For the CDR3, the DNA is TGTGCCAGCAGCCTCACCACGACGGCAAAAGAGACCCAGTACTTC. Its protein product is CASSLTTTAKETQYF.

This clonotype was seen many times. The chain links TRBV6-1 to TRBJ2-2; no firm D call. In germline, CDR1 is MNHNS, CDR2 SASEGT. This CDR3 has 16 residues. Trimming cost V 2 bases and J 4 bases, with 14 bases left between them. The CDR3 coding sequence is TGTGCCAGCAGTGAACGGGTGGCGGAAACCACCGGGGAGCTGTTTTTT. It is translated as CASSERVAETTGELFF.

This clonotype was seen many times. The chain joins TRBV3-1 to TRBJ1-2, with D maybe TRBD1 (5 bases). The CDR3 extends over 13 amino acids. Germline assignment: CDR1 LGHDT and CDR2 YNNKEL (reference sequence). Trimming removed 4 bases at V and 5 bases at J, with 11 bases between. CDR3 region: CASSRTRVYGYTF. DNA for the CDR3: TGTGCCAGCAGCCGGACACGCGTTTATGGCTACACCTTC. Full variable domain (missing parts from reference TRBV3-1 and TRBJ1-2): DTAVSQTPKYLVTQMGNDKSIKCEQNLGHDTMYWYKQDSKKFLKIMFSYNNKELIINETVPNRFSPKSPDKAHLNLHINSLELGDSAVYFCASSRTRVYGYTFGSGTRLTVV.

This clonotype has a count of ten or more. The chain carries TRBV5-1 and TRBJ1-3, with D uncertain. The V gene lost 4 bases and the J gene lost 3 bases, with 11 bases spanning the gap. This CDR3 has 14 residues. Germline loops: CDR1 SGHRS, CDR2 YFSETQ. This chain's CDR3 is CASSPGAGGNTIYF. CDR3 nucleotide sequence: TGCGCCAGCAGCCCCGGCGCAGGTGGAAACACCATATATTTT.

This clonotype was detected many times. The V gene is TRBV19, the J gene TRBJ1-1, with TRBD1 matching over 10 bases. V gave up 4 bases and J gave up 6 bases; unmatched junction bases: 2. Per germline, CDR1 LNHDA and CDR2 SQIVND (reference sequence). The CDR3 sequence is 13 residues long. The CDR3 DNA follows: TGTGCCAGTAGTACGGACAGGGGGTCTGAAGCTTTCTTT. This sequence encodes CASSTDRGSEAFF.